The sequence of this T cell receptor beta chain was determined in a study of cytomegalovirus exposure and HLA in healthy donors. The CDR3 is 14 residues long. Germline V gene lookup returns CDR1 MRHNA and CDR2 SNTAGT. J lost 5 bases, V lost 5 bases, and 4 bases had no gene match. As to this clone: This specimen includes other DNA sequences encoding the same CDR3.

In the PCR, 60 Vbeta and 13 Jbeta primers were used. Profiling relied on immunoSEQ multiplex PCR, and the TCRdb table lists in-frame clones only, not all of them. The sample has around 200,000 clones; 70% to 85% are singletons. Sequenced: PBMCs. This chain connects TRBV6-4 to TRBJ1-1, with 11 bases fitting TRBD1. The sequence came from a girl aged 2-15 years in good health and CMV-seronegative. The CDR3 is CASSPGTGGTEAFF. CDR3 nucleotide sequence: TGTGCCAGCAGTCCCGGGACAGGGGGGACTGAAGCTTTCTTT.